This TCR beta chain stems from a study of T cell repertoires in cytomegalovirus infection. Whole-study context: Recently identified HLA-C-restricted CMV epitopes were used, and well-studied HLA-B-restricted CMV epitopes were used as well. Public TCR beta signature analysis indicated the presence of both CMV infection and matching HLA type.

TCRdb itself ran the reads through MiXCR, one entry per CDR3 protein. The sample records some 500,000 distinct CDR3 sequences, around two fifths being singletons. The CDR3 consists of 13 residues. Germline lookup yields CDR1 SEHNR and CDR2 FQNEAQ (reference sequence). Remarks on this clonotype: Its matching antigen is unknown.

The J gene is TRBJ2-1, the V gene TRBV7-9; D may match TRBD1 or TRBD2 (7 bases each). This receptor was obtained from a human donor in good health (CMV status not recorded). Some clones in this sample may be carry-over from other donors' samples. Sample: cultured PBMCs, taken from culture after CMV antigen stimulation. CDR3 sequence: CVTNQGGSSRIFF. Here the CDR3 DNA reads TGTGTAACAAATCAGGGGGGGTCGTCTCGCATTTTCTTC. The complete variable domain, with remaining parts taken from reference TRBV7-9 and TRBJ2-1, reads DTGVSQNPRHKITKRGQNVTFRCDPISEHNRLYWYRQTLGQGPEFLTYFQNEAQLEKSRLLSDRFSAERPKGSFSTLEIQRTEQGDSAMYLCVTNQGGSSRIFFGPGTRLTVL.